The rows below give T cell receptor beta chains drawn from one sample of a study of blood T cell repertoires in COVID-19. Profiling relied on immunoSEQ multiplex PCR, and the TCRdb table lists in-frame clones only, not all of them. The sample records just under 150,000 clones, about 88% being singletons. The source material was peripheral blood. All receptors derive from a human donor with acute or convalescent COVID-19. The donor label of this sample is uncertain. Both conserved end residues are part of each CDR3. Fields, in order: V gene, D gene, J gene, clone size, CDR3 DNA, CDR3 protein. The D gene is left open where the match is weak. Not every row has a clone size; where given, it reads once, few, many or a size class.

TRBV5-6	TRBD1	TRBJ1-1	-	TGTGCCAGCAGGCGTTTCACAGGGGGCACTGAAGCTTTCTTT	CASRRFTGGTEAFF
TRBV2	-	TRBJ2-1	-	TGTGCCAGCAGTGACGAGACATACAATGAGCAGTTCTTC	CASSDETYNEQFF
TRBV4-2	-	TRBJ1-1	-	TGTGCCAGCAGCCAAGCGGGATGGGGGGGTAACACTGAAGCTTTCTTT	CASSQAGWGGNTEAFF
TRBV5-4	TRBD2	TRBJ2-3	-	TGTGCCAGCAGCTCGGGACTAGCGGGAGTAGATACGCAGTATTTT	CASSSGLAGVDTQYF
TRBV6-6	TRBD1	TRBJ2-7	few	TGTGCCAGCGCCCCGACCCGACAGGGCGAGCAGTACTTC	CASAPTRQGEQYF
TRBV29-1	TRBD1	TRBJ2-2	few	TGCAGCGTGACGGACAGGGTGATCGCCGGGGAGCTGTTTTTT	CSVTDRVIAGELFF
TRBV10-3	-	TRBJ2-3	-	TGTGCCATCAGGCACACATTCGGGAGCACAGATACGCAGTATTTT	CAIRHTFGSTDTQYF
TRBV29-1	-	TRBJ1-2	-	TGCAGCGCCGGGCTACAGGTCTGGGACTATGGCTACACCTTC	CSAGLQVWDYGYTF
TRBV5-4	-	TRBJ2-3	-	TGTGCCAGCAGCCCCCCGGGGTCGCTCTCTAGCACAGATACGCAGTATTTT	CASSPPGSLSSTDTQYF
TRBV6-4	-	TRBJ2-3	once	TGTGCCAGCAGCGAACAGACGGTCTCCACAGATACGCAGTATTTT	CASSEQTVSTDTQYF
TRBV7-9	-	TRBJ2-1	-	TGTGCCAGCAGCTTACGGGACTTAGAGCAGTTCTTC	CASSLRDLEQFF
TRBV15	-	TRBJ1-5	-	TGTGCCACCAGCAGGGGGGGAGGCAATCAGCCCCAGCATTTT	CATSRGGGNQPQHF
TRBV4-2	TRBD1	TRBJ1-1	few	TGTGCCAGCAGCCAAGGTCACAGGGGGATGAACACTGAAGCTTTCTTT	CASSQGHRGMNTEAFF
TRBV16	-	TRBJ2-2	-	TGTGCCAGCAGCCAATACGTAAGCGCGAACACCGGGGAGCTGTTTTTT	CASSQYVSANTGELFF
TRBV9	-	TRBJ2-2	-	TGTGCCAGCAGCCGGGATCTCACCGGGGAGCTGTTTTTT	CASSRDLTGELFF
TRBV6-4	-	TRBJ2-2	once	TGTGCCAGCAGGGCTGACAGCTCGAACACCGGGGAGCTGTTTTTT	CASRADSSNTGELFF
TRBV6-2/TRBV6-3	TRBD1	TRBJ1-6	-	TGTGCCAGCAGTCCGTGGGCAGGGGGTAGGAACTCACCCCTCCACTTT	CASSPWAGGRNSPLHF
TRBV3-1/TRBV3-2	TRBD2	TRBJ2-5	-	TGTGCCAGCAGCCCCGGGACTAGGCTTAAAGAGACCCAGTACTTC	CASSPGTRLKETQYF
TRBV11-2	TRBD2	TRBJ2-1	-	TGTGCCAGCTTAGCGGGAGTCTCCTACAATGAGCAGTTCTTC	CASLAGVSYNEQFF
TRBV30	-	TRBJ1-2	-	TGTGCCTGGAGTGGAGGGGGTAACTATGGCTACACCTTC	CAWSGGGNYGYTF
TRBV11-1	-	TRBJ1-1	-	TGTGCCAGCAGCTTAAATAACAGGGACCCGCGCTTCTTT	CASSLNNRDPRFF
TRBV19	TRBD1	TRBJ1-2	-	TGTGCCAGTAGTATCCGGGACAGGGGATCGTATGGCTACACCTTC	CASSIRDRGSYGYTF
TRBV10-3	-	TRBJ1-1	-	TGTGCCATCAGTGAGTCGACCGGGAAAGGGAACACTGAAGCTTTCTTT	CAISESTGKGNTEAFF
TRBV7-2	-	TRBJ2-7	-	TGTGCCAGCAGCTTACAGGGCTACGAGCAGTACTTC	CASSLQGYEQYF
TRBV18	-	TRBJ1-1	-	TGTGCCAGCTCAGAGGGCTTAGGGACTGAAGCTTTCTTT	CASSEGLGTEAFF
TRBV28	TRBD1	TRBJ2-7	-	TGTGCCAGCAGCCGGGACCCGGGACAGGGATCCGAGCAGTACTTC	CASSRDPGQGSEQYF
TRBV7-3	-	TRBJ2-1	-	TGTGCCAGTTCCTCCCGCAGGGACAATGAGCAGTTCTTC	CASSSRRDNEQFF